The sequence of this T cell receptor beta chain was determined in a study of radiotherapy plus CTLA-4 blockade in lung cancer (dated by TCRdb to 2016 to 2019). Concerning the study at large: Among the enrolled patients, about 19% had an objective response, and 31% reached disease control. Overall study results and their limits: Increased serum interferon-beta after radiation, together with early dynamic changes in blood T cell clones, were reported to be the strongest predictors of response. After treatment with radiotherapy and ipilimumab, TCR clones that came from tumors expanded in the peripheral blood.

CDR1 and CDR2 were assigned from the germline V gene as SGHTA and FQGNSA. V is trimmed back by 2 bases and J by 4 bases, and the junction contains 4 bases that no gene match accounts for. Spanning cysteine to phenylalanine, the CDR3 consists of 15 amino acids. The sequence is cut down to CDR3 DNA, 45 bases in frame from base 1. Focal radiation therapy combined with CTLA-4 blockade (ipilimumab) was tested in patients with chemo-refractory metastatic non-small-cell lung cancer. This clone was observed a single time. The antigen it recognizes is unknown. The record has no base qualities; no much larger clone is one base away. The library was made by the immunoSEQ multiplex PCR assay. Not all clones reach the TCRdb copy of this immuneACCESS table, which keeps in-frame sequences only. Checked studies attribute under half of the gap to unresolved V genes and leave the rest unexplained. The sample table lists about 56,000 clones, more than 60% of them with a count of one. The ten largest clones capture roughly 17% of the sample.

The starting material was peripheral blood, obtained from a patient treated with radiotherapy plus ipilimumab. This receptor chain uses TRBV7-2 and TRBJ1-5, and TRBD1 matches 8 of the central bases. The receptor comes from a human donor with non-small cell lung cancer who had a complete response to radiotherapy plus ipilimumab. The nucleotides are TGTGCCAGCAGCTTAAGTGGGACAGGAAATCAGCCCCAGCATTTT. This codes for CASSLSGTGNQPQHF. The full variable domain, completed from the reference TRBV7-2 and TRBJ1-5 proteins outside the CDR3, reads GAGVSQSPSNKVTEKGKDVELRCDPISGHTALYWYRQSLGQGLEFLIYFQGNSAPDKSGLPSDRFSAERTGGSVSTLTIQRTQQEDSAVYLCASSLSGTGNQPQHFGDGTRLSIL.